Listed here are 26 T cell receptor beta chains from one sample, sequenced in a study of blood T cell repertoires in COVID-19. The repertoire was sequenced with immunoSEQ multiplex PCR; TCRdb's copy has only in-frame clones and lacks some. The table has approximately 130,000 clones, 70% to 90% seen once. The sequenced sample consisted of peripheral blood. The receptors originated from a human donor in a cohort sampled during active COVID-19.

The chain joins TRBV11-2 to TRBJ2-7; a weak D match, TRBD2 (6 bases). CDR1 is SGHAT and CDR2 is FQNNGV in the germline V gene. This CDR3 comprises 14 residues. Trimming removed 0 bases from V and 7 bases from J, with 13 bases in between. The CDR3 spells CASSLEWRGGEQYF. CDR3 coding DNA: TGTGCCAGCAGCTTAGAGTGGAGGGGTGGGGAGCAGTACTTC.

V and J are TRBV10-1 and TRBJ2-7; 10 nucleotides match TRBD1. Looked up from germline, CDR1 is WNHNN and CDR2 is SYGVQD (reference sequence). V trimming: 6 bases; J trimming: 6 bases; junction bases outside the gene matches: 2. The CDR3 runs to 12 residues. The CDR3 loop reads CASSWTGGEQYF. CDR3 bases: TGCGCCAGCAGCTGGACAGGGGGCGAGCAGTACTTC.

The chain carries TRBV29-1 and TRBJ2-3; no clear D gene. Germline V CDR1 and CDR2: SQVTM, ANQGSEA. This CDR3 comprises 10 residues. The V end was cut by 4 bases, the J end by 5 bases, with 4 bases between. The CDR3 loop is CSVGRDTQYF. Written as DNA, the CDR3 is TGCAGCGTTGGGAGAGATACGCAGTATTTT.

This clone was detected once. The chain combines TRBV19 with TRBJ2-7, with 12 nucleotides matching TRBD2. Per germline, CDR1 LNHDA and CDR2 SQIVND (reference sequence). The CDR3 sequence is 15 residues long. J gave up 4 bases and V 1 base, and 2 bases lay outside the gene matches. The CDR3 loop reads CASSIGTSGEYEQYF. The CDR3 coding sequence is TGTGCCAGTAGTATAGGGACTAGCGGGGAATACGAGCAGTACTTC.

The gene calls are TRBV5-1 and TRBJ1-2; D is uncertain. The CDR3 spans 13 residues. CDR1 is SGHRS, CDR2 YFSETQ, per germline. V lost 0 bases to trimming and J lost 6 bases, with 9 bases between them. CDR3 sequence (DNA): TGCGCCAGCAGCTTGGCCCCAGGAAATGGCTACACCTTC. This gives the protein CASSLAPGNGYTF. The full variable domain, in which reference TRBV5-1 and TRBJ1-2 provide the parts outside the CDR3, is KAGVTQTPRYLIKTRGQQVTLSCSPISGHRSVSWYQQTPGQGLQFLFEYFSETQRNKGNFPGRFSGRQFSNSRSEMNVSTLELGDSALYLCASSLAPGNGYTFGSGTRLTVV.

The chain is built from TRBV4-1 and TRBJ1-2, with D possibly being TRBD1 (6 bases). V was cut by 0 bases and J by 8 bases, with 13 bases left in between. CDR3 length equals 14 residues. CDR1 and CDR2 (germline): MGHRA, YSYEKL. The chain's CDR3 is CASSQEAQGSGYTF. CDR3 in DNA: TGCGCCAGCAGCCAAGAGGCTCAGGGGTCCGGCTACACCTTC.

The chain employs TRBV7-6 and TRBJ2-7; D is possibly TRBD2 (6 bases). The CDR3 spans 14 residues. With 3 bases removed from V and 5 bases from J, the gap between germline ends came to 14 bases. Germline loops: CDR1 SGHVS, CDR2 FNYEAQ. This CDR3 reads CASSLGGVFNEQYF. The CDR3 DNA follows: TGTGCCAGCAGCTTGGGCGGGGTATTCAACGAGCAGTACTTC.

This chain links TRBV12-3 or TRBV12-4 with TRBJ2-1; TRBD2 agrees at 7 bases. The CDR3 length is 13 residues. Losses at the gene ends were 10 bases for V and 9 bases for J; bases not matched to a gene: 12. The CDR3 bases are TGTGCCAACCGGGACGGGGGGTCGGGTGAGCAGTTCTTC. Amino acids: CANRDGGSGEQFF.

This rearrangement joins TRBV5-1 to TRBJ1-5; D perhaps matches TRBD1 (5 bases). The germline V and J ends were trimmed by 4 bases and 0 bases, with 14 bases remaining between them. This CDR3 has 16 amino acids. Germline loops: CDR1 SGHRS, CDR2 YFSETQ. The CDR3 sequence is CASSPLGPYSNQPQHF. In DNA, the CDR3 is TGCGCCAGCAGCCCCCTGGGGCCTTATAGCAATCAGCCCCAGCATTTT.

With respect to this clone: The identical CDR3 is also encoded by other nucleotide sequences in the sample. This chain joins TRBV3-1 (or the pseudogene TRBV3-2) and TRBJ2-7; 9 nucleotides agree with TRBD2. The CDR3 has 17 residues. Germline V gives CDR1 LGHDT, CDR2 YNNKEL (reference sequence). Unmatched junction bases numbered 7, after V lost 1 base and J lost 0 bases. The CDR3 nucleotides read TGTGCCAGCAGCCAAGCTTCCAGCGGGAGGAGCTCCTACGAGCAGTACTTC. It yields the protein CASSQASSGRSSYEQYF.

To note about this clone: At one end the junction does not follow the germline gene, possibly because of a read error. CDR3 protein: CASSTGTGLLF. CDR3 DNA sequence: TGTGCCAGCAGTACCGGGACAGGGCTCCTCTTC. V usage is TRBV6-5 and J usage is TRBJ2-7, with 9 bases that match TRBD1. The germline V gene encodes CDR1 MNHEY and CDR2 SVGAGI. There are 11 residues in the CDR3.

The genes are TRBV6-6 and TRBJ2-2, with D perhaps matching TRBD2 (5 bases). The CDR3 contains 14 residues. Trimming left V 2 bases short and J 1 base short, with 5 bases between. The germline V gene encodes CDR1 MNHNY and CDR2 SVGAGI (reference sequence). The CDR3 DNA reads TGTGCCAGCAGTTACAGCGGGAACACCGGGGAGCTGTTTTTT. Translating it yields CASSYSGNTGELFF.

The chain recombines TRBV25-1 with TRBJ1-6, with TRBD1 matching over 7 bases. Germline loops: CDR1 MGHDK, CDR2 SYGVNS. The CDR3 is made up of 16 amino acids. Trimming removed 6 bases from V and 13 bases from J; junction bases left unmatched: 18. CDR3 protein: CASRQAGTAAFTPLHF. The DNA for the CDR3 is TGTGCCAGCAGACAAGCCGGGACAGCGGCTTTCACGCCCCTCCACTTT.

This clone was found a few times. This CDR3 is CAWSHRDNQPQHF. The CDR3 DNA sequence: TGTGCCTGGAGTCACAGGGACAATCAGCCCCAGCATTTT. The chain combines TRBV30 with TRBJ1-5, with D possibly TRBD1 on 6 matching bases. The CDR3 loop spans 13 amino acids. Trimming pared 2 bases from V and 3 bases from J, leaving 8 bases between. Germline CDR1 and CDR2: GTSNPN and SVGIG (reference sequence).

V and J are TRBV18 and TRBJ2-7; 13 positions agree with TRBD2. The CDR3 is 17 residues long. Unmatched junction bases numbered 9, after V lost 3 bases and J lost 4 bases. CDR1 KGHSH and CDR2 LQKENI come from the germline V gene. CDR3 residues: CASSPGLAGVSGYEQYF. In nucleotides, the CDR3 is TGTGCCAGCTCACCTGGACTAGCGGGAGTCTCCGGTTACGAGCAGTACTTC.

This clone appeared once. The genes are TRBV5-4 and TRBJ1-6, with TRBD1 identical over 8 bases. In germline, CDR1 is SGHNT, CDR2 YYREEE (reference sequence). V lost 3 bases, J lost 3 bases, and 11 bases stayed unmatched. The CDR3 is made up of 18 amino acids. The CDR3 loop is CASSSSTRQGSYNSPLHF. The CDR3, as DNA: TGTGCCAGCAGCTCATCAACCCGACAGGGGAGCTATAATTCACCCCTCCACTTT.

This chain joins TRBV29-1 and TRBJ1-2, with TRBD1 identical over 8 bases. Trimming cost V 3 bases and J 6 bases; bases outside gene matches: 6. From germline, CDR1 is SQVTM and CDR2 ANQGSEA. The CDR3 contains 13 residues. CDR3 nucleotide sequence: TGCAGCGTTGAGGCAGGGGGCCTCAATGGCTACACCTTC. This sequence encodes CSVEAGGLNGYTF.

The rearrangement links TRBV7-2 to TRBJ2-3; maybe TRBD2 (7 bases). The ends were cut back, 4 bases at V and 2 bases at J, with 16 bases in the middle. The V gene's germline CDR1 is SGHTA and CDR2 FQGNSA. This CDR3 is built from 16 residues. Here the CDR3 reads CASSSLGGGLTDTQYF. The CDR3 coding sequence is TGTGCCAGCAGCTCCCTGGGGGGGGGCCTCACAGATACGCAGTATTTT.

This clone was seen a single time. The chain combines TRBV7-6 with TRBJ2-3; the match to TRBD2 covers 8 bases. The CDR3 runs 16 residues. Germline values: CDR1 SGHVS, CDR2 FNYEAQ. V trimming: 2 bases; J trimming: 0 bases; junction bases outside the gene matches: 4. CDR3 nucleotide sequence: TGTGCCAGCAGCTTAAGTAGCGGGACTAGCACAGATACGCAGTATTTT. It codes for CASSLSSGTSTDTQYF.

The chain's CDR3 is CASSLRLAGGSGQYF. The CDR3 bases are TGTGCCAGCAGCTTGCGGCTAGCGGGGGGCTCAGGGCAGTACTTC. The rearrangement joins TRBV5-4 to TRBJ2-7; 11 nucleotides line up with TRBD2. Trimming at V came to 1 base and at J to 9 bases, leaving 9 bases not matched to a gene. The CDR3 spans 15 residues. Germline V gene lookup returns CDR1 SGHNT and CDR2 YYREEE (reference sequence).

J is TRBJ2-2 and V is TRBV19; TRBD1 matches at 8 bases. V was pared by 7 bases and J by 3 bases, with 7 bases of the junction left unmatched. In germline, CDR1 is LNHDA, CDR2 SQIVND (reference sequence). The CDR3 is made up of 15 amino acids. This CDR3 reads CASTLTGVDTGELFF. CDR3 DNA: TGTGCCAGTACCTTGACAGGGGTCGACACCGGGGAGCTGTTTTTT. The complete variable domain, with remaining parts taken from reference TRBV19 and TRBJ2-2, reads DGGITQSPKYLFRKEGQNVTLSCEQNLNHDAMYWYRQDPGQGLRLIYYSQIVNDFQKGDIAEGYSVSREKKESFPLTVTSAQKNPTAFYLCASTLTGVDTGELFFGEGSRLTVL.

This clone was observed once. The rearrangement links TRBV3-1 (or the pseudogene TRBV3-2) to TRBJ1-5, with 7 positions matching TRBD1. The trim removed 1 base at V and 5 bases at J, leaving 8 bases unmatched. The CDR3 length is 16 residues. Germline-derived CDR1 and CDR2 are LGHDT and YNNKEL (reference sequence). This chain's CDR3 is CASSQGEGTAYQPQHF. The CDR3, as DNA: TGTGCCAGCAGCCAAGGCGAGGGGACAGCCTATCAGCCCCAGCATTTT.

The chain carries TRBV5-4 and TRBJ1-2; possibly TRBD1 for D (6 bases). Per the germline V gene, CDR1 is SGHNT and CDR2 is YYREEE (reference sequence). The CDR3 runs to 16 residues. The ends were cut back, 2 bases at V and 8 bases at J, with 22 bases in the middle. The CDR3 DNA reads as TGTGCCAGCAGCTTTCAGGGGCGCCTACCTAGTGAGGGCTACACCTTC. It encodes CASSFQGRLPSEGYTF.

This chain uses TRBV9 with TRBJ1-5, with TRBD1 matching 11 bases. After removal of 6 bases from V and 5 bases from J, the junction contained 4 bases not matched to a gene. The CDR3 has 14 amino acids. Germline V gene data show CDR1 as SGDLS and CDR2 as YYNGEE. The CDR3 DNA reads TGTGCCAGCACCAGGGACAGGGGGGATCAGCCCCAGCATTTT. Its translation: CASTRDRGDQPQHF.

The chain employs TRBV5-6 and TRBJ1-4; D unclear. V lost 4 bases and J 8 bases, leaving 12 bases between the germline ends. Germline CDR1 is SGHDT and CDR2 is YYEEEE. This CDR3 is built from 13 residues. CDR3 sequence: CASSLRAVEKLFF. Written as DNA, the CDR3 is TGTGCCAGCAGCCTAAGAGCGGTAGAAAAACTGTTTTTT.

The chain couples TRBV5-4 to TRBJ1-3, with D possibly TRBD1 on 5 matching bases. Germline lookup yields CDR1 SGHNT and CDR2 YYREEE (reference sequence). The V end was cut by 2 bases, the J end by 0 bases, with 15 bases between. The CDR3 is 17 residues long. The CDR3 nucleotides read TGTGCCAGCAGCTTAGGAGGGGACGGCTACTCTGGAAACACCATATATTTT. Its protein is CASSLGGDGYSGNTIYF.